Reported below is one TCR beta chain. Its antigen is unidentified. Germline V gene sequence: CDR1 SGHRS, CDR2 YFSETQ. The CDR3 loop spans 17 amino acids. Trimming removed 4 bases from V and 0 bases from J; junction bases left unmatched: 8. Described treatment: approximately nine-day PBMC culture with coronavirus spike peptide pools or control peptides (ViraFEST assay). Using peptide pools, antigen-specific T cells were expanded in ViraFEST before TCRs were sequenced. Sequenced with the Oncomine TCR Beta short-read assay was DNA taken from cultured CD4+ T cells. TCRdb re-analysed the PCR reads in MiXCR, keeping a single row per CDR3 protein. The repertoire includes about 13,000 distinct CDR3 sequences, 50% of them detected once, and approximately 12% sits in the top ten. The data originate from a study of vaccination and CD4 T cells after COVID-19.

Sequenced sample: CD4+ T cells from blood, cultured in vitro. The chain uses TRBV5-1 and TRBJ2-1, with 9 bases fitting TRBD1. The source is a human donor who had recovered from COVID-19. For the CDR3, the DNA is TGCGCCAGCAGCAGACTGGGACAGGGCACCTCCTACAATGAGCAGTTCTTC. This translates into CASSRLGQGTSYNEQFF.